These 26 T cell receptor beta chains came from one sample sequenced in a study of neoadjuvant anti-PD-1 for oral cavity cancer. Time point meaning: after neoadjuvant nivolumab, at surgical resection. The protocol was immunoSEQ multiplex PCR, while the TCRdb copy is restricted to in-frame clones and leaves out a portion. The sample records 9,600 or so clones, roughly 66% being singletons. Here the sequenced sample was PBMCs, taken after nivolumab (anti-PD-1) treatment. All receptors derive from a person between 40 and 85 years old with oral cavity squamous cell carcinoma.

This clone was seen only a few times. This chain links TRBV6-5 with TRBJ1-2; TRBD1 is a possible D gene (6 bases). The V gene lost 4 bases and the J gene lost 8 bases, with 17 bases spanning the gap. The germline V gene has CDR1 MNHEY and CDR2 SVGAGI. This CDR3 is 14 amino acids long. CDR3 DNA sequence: TGTGCCAGCAGTTCCTGGACAGCCGGGACGGGCTACACCTTC. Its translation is CASSSWTAGTGYTF.

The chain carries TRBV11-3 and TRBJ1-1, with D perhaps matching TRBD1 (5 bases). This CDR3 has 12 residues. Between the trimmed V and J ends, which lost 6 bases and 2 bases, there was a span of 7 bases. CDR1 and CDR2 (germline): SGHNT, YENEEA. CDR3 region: CASSTGNTEAFF. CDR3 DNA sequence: TGTGCCAGCAGTACAGGTAACACTGAAGCTTTCTTT.

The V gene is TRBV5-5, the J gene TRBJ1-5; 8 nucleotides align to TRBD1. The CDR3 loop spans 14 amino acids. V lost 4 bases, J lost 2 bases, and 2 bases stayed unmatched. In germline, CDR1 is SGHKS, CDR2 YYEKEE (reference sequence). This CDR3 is CASSLQGGNQPQHF. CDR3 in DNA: TGTGCCAGCAGCCTACAGGGGGGCAATCAGCCCCAGCATTTT.

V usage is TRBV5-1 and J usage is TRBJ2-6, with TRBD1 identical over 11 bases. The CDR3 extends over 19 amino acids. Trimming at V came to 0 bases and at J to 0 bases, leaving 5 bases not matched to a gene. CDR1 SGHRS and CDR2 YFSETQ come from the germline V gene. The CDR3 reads CASSLGTGTGGSGANVLTF. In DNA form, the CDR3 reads TGCGCCAGCAGCTTGGGAACCGGGACAGGGGGCTCTGGGGCCAACGTCCTGACTTTC.

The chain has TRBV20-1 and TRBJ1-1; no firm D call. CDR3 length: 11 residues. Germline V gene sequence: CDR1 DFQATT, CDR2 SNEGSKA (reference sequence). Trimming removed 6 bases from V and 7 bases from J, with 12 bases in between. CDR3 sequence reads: CSAWAENEAFF. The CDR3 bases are TGCAGTGCCTGGGCCGAGAATGAAGCTTTCTTT.

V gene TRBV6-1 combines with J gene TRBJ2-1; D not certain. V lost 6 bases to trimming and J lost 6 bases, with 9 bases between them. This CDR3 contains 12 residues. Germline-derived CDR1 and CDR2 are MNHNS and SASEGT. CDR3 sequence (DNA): TGTGCCAGCAGAGACCTTCTCAATGAGCAGTTCTTC. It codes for CASRDLLNEQFF.

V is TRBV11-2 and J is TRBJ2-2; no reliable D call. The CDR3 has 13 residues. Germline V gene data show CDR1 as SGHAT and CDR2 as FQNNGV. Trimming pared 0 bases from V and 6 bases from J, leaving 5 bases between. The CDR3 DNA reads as TGTGCCAGCAGCTTAGAAGGTCCCGGGGAGCTGTTTTTT. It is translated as CASSLEGPGELFF.

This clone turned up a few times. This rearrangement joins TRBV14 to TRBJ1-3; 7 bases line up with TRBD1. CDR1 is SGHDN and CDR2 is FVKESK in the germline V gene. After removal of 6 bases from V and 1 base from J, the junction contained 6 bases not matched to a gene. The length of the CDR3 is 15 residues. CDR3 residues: CASRLRGTSGNTIYF. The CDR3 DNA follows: TGTGCCAGCAGACTCAGGGGGACTTCTGGAAACACCATATATTTT.

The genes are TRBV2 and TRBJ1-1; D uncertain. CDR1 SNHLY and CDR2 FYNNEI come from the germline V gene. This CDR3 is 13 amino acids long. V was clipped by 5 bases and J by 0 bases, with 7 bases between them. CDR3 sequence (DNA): TGTGCCAGCAGTCAGAGCGTGAACACTGAAGCTTTCTTT. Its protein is CASSQSVNTEAFF.

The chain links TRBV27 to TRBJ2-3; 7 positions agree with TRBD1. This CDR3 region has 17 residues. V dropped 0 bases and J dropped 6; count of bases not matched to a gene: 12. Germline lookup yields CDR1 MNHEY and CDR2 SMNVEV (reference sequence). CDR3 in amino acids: CASSLSGLGGRRDTQYF. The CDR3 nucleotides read TGTGCCAGCAGTTTATCAGGCTTAGGGGGCCGGCGGGATACGCAGTATTTT.

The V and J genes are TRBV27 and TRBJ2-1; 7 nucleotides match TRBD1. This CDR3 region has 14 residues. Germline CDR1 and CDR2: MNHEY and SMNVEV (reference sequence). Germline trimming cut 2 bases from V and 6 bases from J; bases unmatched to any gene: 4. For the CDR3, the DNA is TGTGCCAGCAGTTTAAGCGCAGGGGGCAATGAGCAGTTCTTC. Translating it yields CASSLSAGGNEQFF.

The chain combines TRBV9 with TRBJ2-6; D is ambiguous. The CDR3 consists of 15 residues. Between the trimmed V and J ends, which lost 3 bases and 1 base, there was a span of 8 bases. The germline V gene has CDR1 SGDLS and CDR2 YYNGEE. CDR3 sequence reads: CASSALGSGANVLTF. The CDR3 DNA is TGTGCCAGCAGCGCCCTAGGGTCTGGGGCCAACGTCCTGACTTTC.

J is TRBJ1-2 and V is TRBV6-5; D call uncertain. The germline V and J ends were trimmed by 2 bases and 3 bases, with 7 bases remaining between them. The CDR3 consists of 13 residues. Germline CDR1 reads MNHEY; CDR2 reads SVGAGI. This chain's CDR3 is CASSYGGHYGYTF. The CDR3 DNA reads TGTGCCAGCAGTTACGGCGGCCACTATGGCTACACCTTC.

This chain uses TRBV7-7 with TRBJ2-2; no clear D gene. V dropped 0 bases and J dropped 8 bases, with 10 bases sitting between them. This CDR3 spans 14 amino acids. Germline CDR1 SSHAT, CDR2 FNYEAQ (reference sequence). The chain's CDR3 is CASSLAISSGELFF. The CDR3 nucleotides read TGTGCCAGCAGCTTAGCGATTAGCTCTGGGGAGCTGTTTTTT.

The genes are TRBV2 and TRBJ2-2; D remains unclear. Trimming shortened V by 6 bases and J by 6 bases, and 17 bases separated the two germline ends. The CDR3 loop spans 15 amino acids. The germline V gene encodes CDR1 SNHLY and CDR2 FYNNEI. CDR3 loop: CASRETPHRAGELFF. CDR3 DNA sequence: TGTGCCAGCAGGGAGACACCCCACCGAGCCGGGGAGCTGTTTTTT.

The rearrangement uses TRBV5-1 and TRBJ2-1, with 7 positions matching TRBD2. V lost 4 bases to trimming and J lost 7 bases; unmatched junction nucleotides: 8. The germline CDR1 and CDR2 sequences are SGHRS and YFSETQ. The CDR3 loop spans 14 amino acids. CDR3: CASSPETSRNEQFF. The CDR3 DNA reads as TGCGCCAGCAGCCCGGAGACTAGCAGGAATGAGCAGTTCTTC.

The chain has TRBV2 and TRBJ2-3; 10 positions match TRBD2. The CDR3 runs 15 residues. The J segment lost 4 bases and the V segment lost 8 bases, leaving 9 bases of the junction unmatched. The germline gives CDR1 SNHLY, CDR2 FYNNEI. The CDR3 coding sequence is TGTGCCAGCTCCTCAGCGGGGGGGCAGGCAGATACGCAGTATTTT. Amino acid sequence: CASSSAGGQADTQYF. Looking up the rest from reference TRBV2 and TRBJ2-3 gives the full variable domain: EPEVTQTPSHQVTQMGQEVILRCVPISNHLYFYWYRQILGQKVEFLVSFYNNEISEKSEIFDDQFSVERPDGSNFTLKIRSTKLEDSAMYFCASSSAGGQADTQYFGPGTRLTVL.

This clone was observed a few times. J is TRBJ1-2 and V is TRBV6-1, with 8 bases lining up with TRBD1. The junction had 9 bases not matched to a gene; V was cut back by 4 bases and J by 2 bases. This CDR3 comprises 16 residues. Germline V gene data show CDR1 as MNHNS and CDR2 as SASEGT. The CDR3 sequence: CASSARSGGSNYGYTF. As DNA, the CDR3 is TGTGCCAGCAGTGCGCGGTCAGGGGGCTCGAACTATGGCTACACCTTC.

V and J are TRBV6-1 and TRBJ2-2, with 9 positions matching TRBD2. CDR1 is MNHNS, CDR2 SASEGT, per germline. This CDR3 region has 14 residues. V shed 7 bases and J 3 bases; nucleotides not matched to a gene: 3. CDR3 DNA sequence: TGTGCCAGCAAGACTAGCGGTGACACCGGGGAGCTGTTTTTT. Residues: CASKTSGDTGELFF.

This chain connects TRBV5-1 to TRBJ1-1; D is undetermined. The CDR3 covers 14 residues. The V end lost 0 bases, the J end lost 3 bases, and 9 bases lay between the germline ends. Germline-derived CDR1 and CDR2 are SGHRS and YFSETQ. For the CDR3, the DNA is TGCGCCAGCAGCTTGGATTCGGGCGACACTGAAGCTTTCTTT. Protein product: CASSLDSGDTEAFF.

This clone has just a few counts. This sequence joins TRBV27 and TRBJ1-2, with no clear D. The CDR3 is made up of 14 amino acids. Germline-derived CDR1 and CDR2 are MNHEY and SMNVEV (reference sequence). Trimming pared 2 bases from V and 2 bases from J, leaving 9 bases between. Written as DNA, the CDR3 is TGTGCCAGCAGTTTAAAACTCTCGAACTATGGCTACACCTTC. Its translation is CASSLKLSNYGYTF.

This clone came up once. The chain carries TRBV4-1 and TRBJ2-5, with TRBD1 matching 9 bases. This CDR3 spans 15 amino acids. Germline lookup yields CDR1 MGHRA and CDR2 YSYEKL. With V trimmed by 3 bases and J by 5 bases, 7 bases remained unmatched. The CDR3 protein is CASSQISGTGETQYF. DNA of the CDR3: TGCGCCAGCAGCCAGATTTCCGGGACAGGGGAGACCCAGTACTTC.

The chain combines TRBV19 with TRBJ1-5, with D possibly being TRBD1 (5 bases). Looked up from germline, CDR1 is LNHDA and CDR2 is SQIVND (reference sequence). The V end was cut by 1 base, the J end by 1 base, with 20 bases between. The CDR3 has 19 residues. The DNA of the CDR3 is TGTGCCAGTAGTATAGGTGCAGGGTCTTTGCATAGGAGCAATCAGCCCCAGCATTTT. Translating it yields CASSIGAGSLHRSNQPQHF. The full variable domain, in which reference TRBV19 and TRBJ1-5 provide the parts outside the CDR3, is DGGITQSPKYLFRKEGQNVTLSCEQNLNHDAMYWYRQDPGQGLRLIYYSQIVNDFQKGDIAEGYSVSREKKESFPLTVTSAQKNPTAFYLCASSIGAGSLHRSNQPQHFGDGTRLSIL.

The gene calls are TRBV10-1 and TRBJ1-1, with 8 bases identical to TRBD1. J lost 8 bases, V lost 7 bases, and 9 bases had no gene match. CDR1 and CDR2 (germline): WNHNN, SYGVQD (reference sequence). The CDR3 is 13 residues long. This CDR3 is CASMRTGSHEAFF. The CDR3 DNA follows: TGCGCCAGCATGCGGACAGGGAGCCACGAAGCTTTCTTT.

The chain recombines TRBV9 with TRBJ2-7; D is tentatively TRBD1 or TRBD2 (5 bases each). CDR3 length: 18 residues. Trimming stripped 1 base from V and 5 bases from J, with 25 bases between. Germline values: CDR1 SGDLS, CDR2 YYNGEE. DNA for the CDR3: TGTGCCAGCAGCGTACATCCACCCGATCAGGCCGGGGCAAACGAGCAGTACTTC. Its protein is CASSVHPPDQAGANEQYF.

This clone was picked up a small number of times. The CDR3 loop reads CSVPGQRSIWEQFF. In DNA, the CDR3 is TGCAGCGTTCCGGGACAGCGATCCATATGGGAGCAGTTCTTC. The V gene is TRBV29-1, the J gene TRBJ2-1, with 7 positions matching TRBD1. The germline gives CDR1 SQVTM, CDR2 ANQGSEA. The V and J ends lost 5 bases and 10 bases, in that order; junction bases with no gene match: 14. The CDR3 spans 14 residues.